A single sample gave rise to the 7 T cell receptor beta chains below, sequenced in a study of blood T cell repertoires in COVID-19. Using immunoSEQ multiplex PCR, the repertoire was profiled, and TCRdb retains in-frame clones only, with some absent. This sample has around 220,000 clones, with approximately 87% found just once. Sequencing was done on a sample of peripheral blood. Every receptor here comes from a woman aged 45-59 years with acute or convalescent COVID-19.

V and J are TRBV4-3 and TRBJ1-1; TRBD1 agrees at 7 bases. Germline V gene sequence: CDR1 LGHNA, CDR2 YSLEER. The trim removed 0 bases at V and 6 bases at J, leaving 7 bases unmatched. This CDR3 is 15 amino acids long. CDR3 DNA: TGCGCCAGCAGCCAAGACCAGGGGGAGTGGGCTGAAGCTTTCTTT. It translates to CASSQDQGEWAEAFF.

J is TRBJ1-2 and V is TRBV12-3 or TRBV12-4; no clear D. The CDR3 length is 12 residues. V gave up 6 bases and J gave up 8 bases, with 13 bases separating them. CDR3 nucleotides: TGTGCCAGCAGCCCTTACAGTAGGGGCTACACCTTC. This translates into CASSPYSRGYTF.

This clone was seen a few times. The same CDR3 can be traced to other DNA sequences in this sample. V is TRBV18 and J is TRBJ1-4, with 10 bases matching TRBD1. V was clipped by 3 bases and J by 8 bases; unmatched bases: 3. Germline lookup yields CDR1 KGHSH and CDR2 LQKENI. The CDR3 sequence is 14 residues long. The CDR3 reads CASSPGQGREKLFF. CDR3 nucleotides: TGTGCCAGCTCACCGGGACAGGGGAGAGAAAAACTGTTTTTT.

This clone is a singleton in its sample. The chain recombines TRBV5-1 with TRBJ2-4, with a possible D match to TRBD2 (5 bases). The V gene lost 2 bases and the J gene lost 4 bases, with 16 bases spanning the gap. The CDR3 is 16 amino acids. Germline V gene data show CDR1 as SGHRS and CDR2 as YFSETQ. DNA for the CDR3: TGCGCCAGCAGCTTAGGACGAGGCACGGGGAAAAACATTCAGTACTTC. Translation gives CASSLGRGTGKNIQYF.

This chain links TRBV5-1 with TRBJ2-4; 10 nucleotides align to TRBD2. Germline V gene sequence: CDR1 SGHRS, CDR2 YFSETQ. This CDR3 is built from 15 residues. J was trimmed by 8 bases and V by 3 bases; bases with no gene match: 8. CDR3 bases: TGCGCCAGCAGCTCCCAAGCGGGGGGGCTGGACATTCAGTACTTC. Protein product: CASSSQAGGLDIQYF.

The chain links TRBV5-1 to TRBJ2-1; D possibly corresponds to TRBD2 (6 bases). The V end lost 6 bases, the J end lost 6 bases, and 16 bases lay between the germline ends. Germline-derived CDR1 and CDR2 are SGHRS and YFSETQ. The CDR3 covers 14 residues. CDR3 sequence: CASKELPGGNEQFF. DNA for the CDR3: TGCGCCAGCAAAGAGCTCCCCGGGGGCAATGAGCAGTTCTTC. The variable domain in full, with the rest retrieved from reference TRBV5-1 and TRBJ2-1, is KAGVTQTPRYLIKTRGQQVTLSCSPISGHRSVSWYQQTPGQGLQFLFEYFSETQRNKGNFPGRFSGRQFSNSRSEMNVSTLELGDSALYLCASKELPGGNEQFFGPGTRLTVL.

The rearrangement links TRBV12-5 to TRBJ2-7; 9 nucleotides agree with TRBD2. The CDR3 runs to 17 residues. Germline values: CDR1 LGHNT, CDR2 FRNRAP. Losses at the gene ends were 2 bases for V and 2 bases for J; bases not matched to a gene: 10. In DNA form, the CDR3 reads TGTGCTAGTGGTTTGACTTATAGCGGGGGAATCGCCTACGAGCAGTACTTC. Translation gives CASGLTYSGGIAYEQYF.